The T cell receptor beta chain under discussion was sequenced for a study of early T cells in non-severe SARS-CoV-2 infection. This clonotype has ten or more counts. Individual cDNA molecules carried attached unique molecular identifiers. MiXCR was run by TCRdb on the 5' RACE reads, yielding one entry per CDR3 protein. This sample yields 55,000 to 65,000 distinct CDR3 sequences, of which approximately 9% are seen a single time; 17% belongs to the top ten. This TCR came from an adult who was a healthcare worker with PCR-confirmed SARS-CoV-2 infection or an uninfected control (not recorded which). Sequenced input: whole blood.

DNA of the CDR3: TGCAGCGTTGAAGAGATACAGGGAGGGGAGCAGTTCTTC. This codes for CSVEEIQGGEQFF. The chain uses TRBV29-1 and TRBJ2-1, with a weak D call TRBD2 (7 bases). The V gene lost 0 bases and the J gene lost 10 bases, with 13 bases spanning the gap. This CDR3 has 13 amino acids. Germline V gives CDR1 SQVTM, CDR2 ANQGSEA.